The sequence of this T cell receptor beta chain was determined in a study of PD-1 blockade in classical Hodgkin lymphoma. Study-wide background: Nivolumab was administered to patients intravenously at 3 mg/kg every 2 weeks. General study results and limits: CD4+ TCR diversity, unlike CD8+, rose significantly by C4D1.

Patients all relapsed after autologous stem cell transplantation, and there was variation in brentuximab vedotin exposure. Libraries were prepared by immunoSEQ multiplex PCR; TCRdb keeps only in-frame clonotypes and omits some of them. The top ten clones hold 4.5% to 7.5% of a sample with some 21,000 clones, 68% of them seen once. Looked up from germline, CDR1 is MNHEY and CDR2 is SVGAGI. V gave up 4 bases and J gave up 3 bases, with 9 bases separating them. The CDR3 runs 13 residues. Remarks on this clone: Antigen specificity is unknown.

This TCR derives from a human donor with classical Hodgkin lymphoma. The input for sequencing was peripheral blood mononuclear cells (PBMCs), taken at baseline. The chain recombines TRBV6-5 with TRBJ1-1; no clear D gene. Written as DNA, the CDR3 is TGTGCCAGCAGTTCCCCGACTCACACTGAAGCTTTCTTT. Protein sequence: CASSSPTHTEAFF.